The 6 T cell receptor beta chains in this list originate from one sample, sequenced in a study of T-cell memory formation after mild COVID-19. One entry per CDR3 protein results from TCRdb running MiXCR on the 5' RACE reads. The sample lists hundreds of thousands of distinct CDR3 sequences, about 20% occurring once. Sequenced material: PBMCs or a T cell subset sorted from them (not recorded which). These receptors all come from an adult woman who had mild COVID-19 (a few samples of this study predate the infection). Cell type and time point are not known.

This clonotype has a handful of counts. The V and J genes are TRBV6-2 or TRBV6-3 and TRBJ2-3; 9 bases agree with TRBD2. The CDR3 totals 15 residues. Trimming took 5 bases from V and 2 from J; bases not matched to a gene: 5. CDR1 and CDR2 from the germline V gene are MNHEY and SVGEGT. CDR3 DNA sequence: TGTGCCAGCAGTCGAGCGGGAGGATACACAGATACGCAGTATTTT. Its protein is CASSRAGGYTDTQYF.

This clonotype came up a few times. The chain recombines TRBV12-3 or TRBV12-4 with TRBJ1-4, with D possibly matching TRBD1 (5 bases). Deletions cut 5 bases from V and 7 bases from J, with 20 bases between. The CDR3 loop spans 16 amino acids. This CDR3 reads CASSDPGGPGGEKLFF. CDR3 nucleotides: TGTGCCAGCAGTGACCCCGGGGGACCGGGAGGTGAAAAACTGTTTTTT.

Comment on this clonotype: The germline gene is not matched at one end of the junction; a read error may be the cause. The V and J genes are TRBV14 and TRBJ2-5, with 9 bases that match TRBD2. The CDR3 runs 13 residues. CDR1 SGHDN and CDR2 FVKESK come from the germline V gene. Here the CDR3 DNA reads TGTGCCAGCAGCCAGAGTGGGCTAGCGGGATTGAACTTC. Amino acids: CASSQSGLAGLNF.

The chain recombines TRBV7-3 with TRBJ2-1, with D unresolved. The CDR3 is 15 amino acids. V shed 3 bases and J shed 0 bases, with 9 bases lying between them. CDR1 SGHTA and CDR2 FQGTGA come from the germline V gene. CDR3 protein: CASSFSQSSYNEQFF. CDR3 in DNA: TGTGCCAGCAGCTTTAGCCAGAGCTCCTACAATGAGCAGTTCTTC.

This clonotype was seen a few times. CDR3 DNA: TGCAGTGCTACCCCCCCCGCGGCACTGTCGGGCTACACCTTC. Protein sequence: CSATPPAALSGYTF. The chain combines TRBV20-1 with TRBJ1-2, with no clear D. Looked up from germline, CDR1 is DFQATT and CDR2 is SNEGSKA (reference sequence). V was pared by 4 bases and J by 8 bases, with 20 bases between. The CDR3 is made up of 14 amino acids.

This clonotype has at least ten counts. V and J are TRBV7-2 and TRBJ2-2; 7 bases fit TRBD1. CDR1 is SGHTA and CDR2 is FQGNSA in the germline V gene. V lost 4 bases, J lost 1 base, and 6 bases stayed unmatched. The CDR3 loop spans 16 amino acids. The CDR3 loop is CASSSPGQLNTGELFF. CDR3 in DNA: TGTGCCAGCAGCTCCCCGGGACAGCTGAACACCGGGGAGCTGTTTTTT.